Below are 11 T cell receptor beta chains sequenced from a single sample in a study of human T cells and chemical hapten exposure listed by TCRdb under 2021. Read against the paper, the sample's time point label means: pre-sensitization, week 0. The treatment or condition label, read with the paper, signifies: therapeutic diphenylcyclopropenone sensitization with weekly scalp DPC. Library generation was performed with RACE. Sequencing was performed on a NextSeq 500. Using fastp trimming at Q25 and MiXCR clonotype assembly, TCRdb reanalyzed the public sequencing data and kept in-frame beta chains. Rows with one shared CDR3 protein collapse into an entry with the most common genes and DNA. The sample contains some 400,000 distinct CDR3 sequences, less than 6.5% of them found a single time. Just over 2.5% of the sample goes to the ten largest clones. The sample here was whole blood, taken in connection with sensitization to the hapten diphenylcyclopropenone (DPC). These receptors all stem from a woman aged 50 to 60 with alopecia areata. Some clones in this sample may be carry-over from other donors' samples.

The chain has TRBV4-1 and TRBJ2-3; D is perhaps TRBD2 (5 bases). The germline CDR1 and CDR2 sequences are MGHRA and YSYEKL. V was clipped by 4 bases and J by 8 bases, with 22 bases between them. This CDR3 is 16 amino acids long. The CDR3 DNA sequence: TGCGCCAGCAGCCCCATACTAGAATCCCCCTATCCTACGCAGTATTTT. Protein: CASSPILESPYPTQYF.

This chain joins TRBV19 and TRBJ2-4; maybe TRBD2 (6 bases). CDR3 length: 17 amino acids. The germline CDR1 and CDR2 sequences are LNHDA and SQIVND (reference sequence). Trimming removed 1 base from V and 0 bases from J, with 13 bases in between. The CDR3 DNA sequence: TGTGCCAGTAGTATAGTGGGCCACGGGGGAGCCAAAAACATTCAGTACTTC. Its protein is CASSIVGHGGAKNIQYF.

This clonotype was observed a handful of times. The chain combines TRBV9 with TRBJ1-1, with 8 bases matching TRBD1. The CDR3 consists of 19 residues. Unmatched junction bases numbered 18, after V lost 1 base and J lost 4 bases. Germline V gene sequence: CDR1 SGDLS, CDR2 YYNGEE. The DNA of the CDR3 is TGTGCCAGCAGCGTACCAGGGGGACAGGTGTCTTCACCTGGCACTGAAGCTTTCTTT. Protein product: CASSVPGGQVSSPGTEAFF.

The table lists this clonotype with many counts. The chain uses TRBV7-2 and TRBJ2-1, with a tentative D call TRBD2 (5 bases). CDR1 is SGHTA and CDR2 is FQGNSA in the germline V gene. The CDR3 spans 13 residues. V gave up 6 bases and J gave up 9 bases, with 15 bases separating them. The CDR3 is CASSSPLGSEQFF. The CDR3 bases are TGTGCCAGCAGTTCGCCACTAGGGAGTGAGCAGTTCTTC. Complete variable domain (other parts from reference TRBV7-2 and TRBJ2-1): GAGVSQSPSNKVTEKGKDVELRCDPISGHTALYWYRQSLGQGLEFLIYFQGNSAPDKSGLPSDRFSAERTGGSVSTLTIQRTQQEDSAVYLCASSSPLGSEQFFGPGTRLTVL.

This clonotype was counted at least ten times. This chain uses TRBV21-1 with TRBJ2-3; TRBD1 was called by the table and not checked on the DNA. TRBV21-1 is reported as a pseudogene. CDR3 length equals 15 residues. The chain's CDR3 is CASSKNRGHDDTQYF. The CDR3 DNA sequence: TGTGCCAGCAGCAAAAACAGGGGGCATGACGATACGCAGTATTTT.

This clonotype has ten or more counts. The J gene is TRBJ2-7, the V gene TRBV28; 8 bases agree with TRBD1. This CDR3 region has 15 residues. J was trimmed by 1 base and V by 6 bases; bases with no gene match: 8. The germline gives CDR1 MDHEN, CDR2 SYDVKM. CDR3: CASSSPGQASYEQYF. The DNA of the CDR3 is TGTGCCAGCAGCTCCCCGGGACAGGCATCCTACGAGCAGTACTTC.

This clonotype was detected only a few times. The V call is TRBV9, the J call TRBJ1-1; TRBD1 agrees at 9 bases. The J segment lost 4 bases and the V segment lost 3 bases, leaving 4 bases of the junction unmatched. Germline CDR1 SGDLS, CDR2 YYNGEE. This CDR3 is built from 14 residues. As DNA, the CDR3 is TGTGCCAGCAGCGGTACAGGGGGCCTCACTGAAGCTTTCTTT. Its translation is CASSGTGGLTEAFF.

This clonotype was detected only a few times. This chain connects TRBV29-1 to TRBJ1-5; D perhaps matches TRBD1 (5 bases). Trimming took off 4 bases at V and 5 bases at J, with 12 bases between the two ends. This CDR3 has 13 amino acids. Germline V gene lookup returns CDR1 SQVTM and CDR2 ANQGSEA. In DNA form, the CDR3 reads TGCAGCGTTGTGTCCGGGACTCATCAGCCCCAGCATTTT. Its translation: CSVVSGTHQPQHF.

Many counts were recorded for this clonotype. This chain uses TRBV25-1 with TRBJ2-5; D is uncertain. Deletions cut 4 bases from V and 2 bases from J, with 8 bases between. Germline V lookup: CDR1 MGHDK, CDR2 SYGVNS. There are 13 residues in the CDR3. The CDR3 loop is CASSVEFQETQYF. The CDR3 DNA is TGTGCCAGCAGTGTGGAGTTTCAAGAGACCCAGTACTTC.

As for this clonotype: A much larger clone sits a single nucleotide away, making a read error possible. A read error is likely, as this CDR3 ends without the conserved phenylalanine or tryptophan. The chain combines TRBV3-1 with TRBJ1-6; D not certain. The CDR3 totals 16 residues. V was shortened by 3 bases and J by 7 bases, with 16 bases between the two germline ends. Germline V lookup: CDR1 LGHDT, CDR2 YNNKEL (reference sequence). The CDR3 nucleotides are TGTGCCAGCAGCCACGAGTCGGGGAGTATCAATTCACCCCTCCACCTT. It translates to CASSHESGSINSPLHL.

The chain has TRBV20-1 and TRBJ1-6, with D tentatively TRBD1 (5 bases). The CDR3 is made up of 13 amino acids. V was shortened by 4 bases and J by 9 bases, with 13 bases between the two germline ends. The germline gives CDR1 DFQATT, CDR2 SNEGSKA (reference sequence). Here the CDR3 reads CSAIARVSSPLHF. CDR3 coding DNA: TGCAGTGCTATTGCCAGGGTATCTTCACCCCTCCACTTT.